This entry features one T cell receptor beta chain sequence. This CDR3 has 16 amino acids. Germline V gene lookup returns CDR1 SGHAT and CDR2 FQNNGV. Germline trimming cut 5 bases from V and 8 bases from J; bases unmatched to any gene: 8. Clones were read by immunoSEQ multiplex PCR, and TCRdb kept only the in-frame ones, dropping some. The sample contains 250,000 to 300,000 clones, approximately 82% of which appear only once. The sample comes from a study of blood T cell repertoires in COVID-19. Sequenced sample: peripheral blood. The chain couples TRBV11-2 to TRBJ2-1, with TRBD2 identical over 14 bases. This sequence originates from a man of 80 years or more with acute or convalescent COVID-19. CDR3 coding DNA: TGTGCCAGCAGCCCACCGGGACTAGCGGGAGTTCATGAGCAGTTCTTC. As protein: CASSPPGLAGVHEQFF.